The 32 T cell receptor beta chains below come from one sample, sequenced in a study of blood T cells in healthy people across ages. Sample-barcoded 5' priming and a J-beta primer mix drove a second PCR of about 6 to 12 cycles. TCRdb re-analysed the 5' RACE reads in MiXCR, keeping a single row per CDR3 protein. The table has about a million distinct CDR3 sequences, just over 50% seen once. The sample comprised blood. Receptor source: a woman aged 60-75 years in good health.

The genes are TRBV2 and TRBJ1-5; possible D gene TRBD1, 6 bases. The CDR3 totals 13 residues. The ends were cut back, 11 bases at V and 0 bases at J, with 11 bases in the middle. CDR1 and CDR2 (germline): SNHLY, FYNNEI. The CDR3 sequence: CAHRDTSNQPQHF. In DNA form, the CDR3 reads TGTGCCCACCGGGACACTAGCAATCAGCCCCAGCATTTT.

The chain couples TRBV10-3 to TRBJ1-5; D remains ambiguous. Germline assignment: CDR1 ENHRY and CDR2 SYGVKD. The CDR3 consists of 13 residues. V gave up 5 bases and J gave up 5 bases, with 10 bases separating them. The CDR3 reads CAISPAGDQPQHF. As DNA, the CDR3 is TGTGCCATCAGTCCCGCCGGGGATCAGCCCCAGCATTTT.

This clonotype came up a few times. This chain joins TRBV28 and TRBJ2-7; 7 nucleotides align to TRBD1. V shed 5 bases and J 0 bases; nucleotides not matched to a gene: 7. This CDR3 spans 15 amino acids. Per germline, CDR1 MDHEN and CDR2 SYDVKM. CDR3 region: CASSPGTVSSYEQYF. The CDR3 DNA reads TGTGCCAGCAGTCCCGGGACAGTAAGCTCCTACGAGCAGTACTTC. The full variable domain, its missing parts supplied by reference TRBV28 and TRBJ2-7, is DVKVTQSSRYLVKRTGEKVFLECVQDMDHENMFWYRQDPGLGLRLIYFSYDVKMKEKGDIPEGYSVSREKKERFSLILESASTNQTSMYLCASSPGTVSSYEQYFGPGTRLTVT.

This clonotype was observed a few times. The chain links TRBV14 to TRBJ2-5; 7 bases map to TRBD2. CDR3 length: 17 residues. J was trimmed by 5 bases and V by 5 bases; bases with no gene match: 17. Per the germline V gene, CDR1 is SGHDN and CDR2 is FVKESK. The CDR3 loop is CASSSGASGKVVETQYF. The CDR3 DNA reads TGTGCCAGCAGCTCCGGGGCTAGCGGTAAGGTTGTGGAGACCCAGTACTTC.

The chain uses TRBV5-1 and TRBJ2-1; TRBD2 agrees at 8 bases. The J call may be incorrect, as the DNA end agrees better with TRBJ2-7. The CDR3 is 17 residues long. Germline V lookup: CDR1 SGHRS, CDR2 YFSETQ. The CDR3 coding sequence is TGCGCCAGCAGCTTGGTTGATGGGACTAGGATCTACAATGAGCAGTACTTC. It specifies CASSLVDGTRIYNEQYF.

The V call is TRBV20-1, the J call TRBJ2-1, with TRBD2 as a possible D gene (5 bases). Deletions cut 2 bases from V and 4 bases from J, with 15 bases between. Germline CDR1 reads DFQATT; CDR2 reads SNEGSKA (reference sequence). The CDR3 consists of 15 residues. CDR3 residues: CSARIIQRPYNEQFF. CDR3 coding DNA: TGCAGTGCTAGAATTATCCAGCGGCCGTACAATGAGCAGTTCTTC.

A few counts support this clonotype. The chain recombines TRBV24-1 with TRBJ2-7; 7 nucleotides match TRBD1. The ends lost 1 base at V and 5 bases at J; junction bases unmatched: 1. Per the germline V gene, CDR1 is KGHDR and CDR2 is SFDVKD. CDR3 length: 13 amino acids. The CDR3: CATSDFQGDEQYF. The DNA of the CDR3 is TGTGCCACCAGTGATTTCCAGGGGGACGAGCAGTACTTC.

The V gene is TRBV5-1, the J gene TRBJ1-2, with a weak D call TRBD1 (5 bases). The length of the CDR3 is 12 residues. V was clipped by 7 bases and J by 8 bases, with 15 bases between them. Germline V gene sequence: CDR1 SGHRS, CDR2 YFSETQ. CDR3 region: CASRVGEGGYTF. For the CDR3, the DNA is TGCGCCAGCCGAGTGGGGGAAGGGGGCTACACCTTC.

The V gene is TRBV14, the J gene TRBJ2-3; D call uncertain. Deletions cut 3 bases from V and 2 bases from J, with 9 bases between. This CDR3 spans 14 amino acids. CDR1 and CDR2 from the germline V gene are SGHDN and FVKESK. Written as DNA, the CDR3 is TGTGCCAGCAGCCACGAACGGGCCACAGATACGCAGTATTTT. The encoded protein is CASSHERATDTQYF.

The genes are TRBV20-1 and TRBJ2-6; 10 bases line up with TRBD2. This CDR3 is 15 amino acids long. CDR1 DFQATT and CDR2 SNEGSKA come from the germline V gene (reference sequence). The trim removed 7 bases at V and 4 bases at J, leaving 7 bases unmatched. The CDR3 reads CSVPAGGLGANVLTF. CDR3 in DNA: TGCAGTGTGCCAGCGGGAGGGCTGGGGGCCAACGTCCTGACTTTC.

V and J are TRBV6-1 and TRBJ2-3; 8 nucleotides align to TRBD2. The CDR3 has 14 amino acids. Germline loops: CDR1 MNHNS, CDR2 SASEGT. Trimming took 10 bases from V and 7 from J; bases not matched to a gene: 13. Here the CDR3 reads CAIRGSGSYYTQYF. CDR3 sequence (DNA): TGTGCCATCCGGGGGAGCGGGAGTTATTATACGCAGTATTTT.

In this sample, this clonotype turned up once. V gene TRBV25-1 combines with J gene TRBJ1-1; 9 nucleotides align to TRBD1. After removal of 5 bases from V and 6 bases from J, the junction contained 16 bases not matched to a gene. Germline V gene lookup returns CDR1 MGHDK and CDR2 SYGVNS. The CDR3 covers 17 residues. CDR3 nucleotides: TGTGCCAGCAGTAAACAGGGGACAGGGCCCTTATGGGCTGAAGCTTTCTTT. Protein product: CASSKQGTGPLWAEAFF.

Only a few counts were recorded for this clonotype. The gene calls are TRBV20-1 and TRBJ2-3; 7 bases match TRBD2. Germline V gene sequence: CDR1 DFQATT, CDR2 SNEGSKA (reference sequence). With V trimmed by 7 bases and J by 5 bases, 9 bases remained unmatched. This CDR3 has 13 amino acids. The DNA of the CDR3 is TGCAGTGAGGGGAGGGCCGAGAGAGATACGCAGTATTTT. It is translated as CSEGRAERDTQYF.

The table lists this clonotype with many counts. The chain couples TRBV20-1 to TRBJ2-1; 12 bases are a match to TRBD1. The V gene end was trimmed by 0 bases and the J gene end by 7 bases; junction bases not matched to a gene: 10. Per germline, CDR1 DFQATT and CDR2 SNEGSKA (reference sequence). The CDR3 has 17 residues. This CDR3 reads CSARDTGTGGSFNEQFF. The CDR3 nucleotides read TGCAGTGCTAGAGATACCGGGACAGGGGGCTCGTTTAATGAGCAGTTCTTC.

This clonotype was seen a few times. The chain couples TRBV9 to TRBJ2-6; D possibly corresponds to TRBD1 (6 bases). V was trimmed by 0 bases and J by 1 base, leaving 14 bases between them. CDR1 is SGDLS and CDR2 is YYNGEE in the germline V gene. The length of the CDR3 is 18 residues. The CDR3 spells CASSVVAWGQSGANVLTF. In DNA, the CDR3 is TGTGCCAGCAGCGTAGTAGCGTGGGGACAATCTGGGGCCAACGTCCTGACTTTC.

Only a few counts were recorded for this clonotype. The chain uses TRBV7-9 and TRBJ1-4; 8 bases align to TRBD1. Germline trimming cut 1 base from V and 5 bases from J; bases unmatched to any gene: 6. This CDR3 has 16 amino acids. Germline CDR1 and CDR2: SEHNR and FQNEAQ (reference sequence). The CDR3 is CASSLDPQGENEKLFF. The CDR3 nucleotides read TGTGCCAGCAGCTTAGATCCACAGGGGGAAAATGAAAAACTGTTTTTT.

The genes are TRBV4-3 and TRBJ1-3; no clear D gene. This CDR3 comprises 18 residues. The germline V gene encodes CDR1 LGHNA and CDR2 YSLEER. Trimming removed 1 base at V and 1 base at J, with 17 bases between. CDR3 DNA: TGCGCCAGCAGCCAAGGATCGCGGGGAGGATCATCTGGAAACACCATATATTTT. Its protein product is CASSQGSRGGSSGNTIYF.

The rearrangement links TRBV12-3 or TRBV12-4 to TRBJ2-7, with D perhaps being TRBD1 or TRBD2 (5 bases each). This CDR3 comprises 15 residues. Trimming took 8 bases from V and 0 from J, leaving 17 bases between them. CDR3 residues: CASRREIGTSYEQYF. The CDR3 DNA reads TGTGCCAGCCGCCGGGAAATCGGGACCTCCTACGAGCAGTACTTC.

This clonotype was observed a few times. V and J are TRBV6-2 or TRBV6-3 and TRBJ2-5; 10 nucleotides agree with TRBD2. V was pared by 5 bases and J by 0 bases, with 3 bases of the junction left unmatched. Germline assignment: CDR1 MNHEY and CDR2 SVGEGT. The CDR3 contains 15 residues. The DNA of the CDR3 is TGTGCCAGCAGTGGACTAGCGGCGTACCAAGAGACCCAGTACTTC. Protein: CASSGLAAYQETQYF.

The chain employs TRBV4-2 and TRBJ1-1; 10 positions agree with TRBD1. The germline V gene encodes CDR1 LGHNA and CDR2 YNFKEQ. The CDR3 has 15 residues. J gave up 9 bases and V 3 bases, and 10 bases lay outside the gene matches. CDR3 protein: CASSQVGQGNEKAFF. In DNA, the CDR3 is TGTGCCAGCAGCCAGGTGGGACAGGGGAACGAGAAAGCTTTCTTT.

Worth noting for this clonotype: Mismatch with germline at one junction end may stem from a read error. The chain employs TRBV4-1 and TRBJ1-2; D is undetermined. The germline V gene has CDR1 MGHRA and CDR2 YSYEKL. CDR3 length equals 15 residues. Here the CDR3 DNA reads TGCGCCAGCAGTCAAGCCCCTGGCAGTAACTATGGCTACACCTTC. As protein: CASSQAPGSNYGYTF.

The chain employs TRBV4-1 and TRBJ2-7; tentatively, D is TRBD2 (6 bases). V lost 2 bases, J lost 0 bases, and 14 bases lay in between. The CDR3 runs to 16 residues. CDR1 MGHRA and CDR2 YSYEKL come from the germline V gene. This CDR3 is CASSQFTGTDSYEQYF. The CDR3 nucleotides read TGCGCCAGCAGCCAATTTACCGGGACTGACTCCTACGAGCAGTACTTC.

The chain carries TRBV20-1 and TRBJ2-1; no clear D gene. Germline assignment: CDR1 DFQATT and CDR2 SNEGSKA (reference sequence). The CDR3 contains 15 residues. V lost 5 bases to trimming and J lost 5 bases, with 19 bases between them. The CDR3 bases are TGCAGTGCTGAACCCTTAGACCAGCCCCACAATGAGCAGTTCTTC. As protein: CSAEPLDQPHNEQFF.

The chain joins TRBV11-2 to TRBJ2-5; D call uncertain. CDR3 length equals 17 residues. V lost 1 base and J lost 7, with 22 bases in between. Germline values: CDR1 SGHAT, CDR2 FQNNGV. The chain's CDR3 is CASSLVTPGFGHGTQYF. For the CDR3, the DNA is TGTGCCAGCAGCTTAGTTACACCGGGTTTTGGCCATGGGACCCAGTACTTC.

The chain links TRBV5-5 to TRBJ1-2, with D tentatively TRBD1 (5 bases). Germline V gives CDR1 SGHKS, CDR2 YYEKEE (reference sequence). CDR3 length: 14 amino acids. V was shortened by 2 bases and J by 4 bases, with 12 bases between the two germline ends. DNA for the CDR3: TGTGCCAGCAGCTTCACCCAGGGTGCCTATGGCTACACCTTC. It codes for CASSFTQGAYGYTF.

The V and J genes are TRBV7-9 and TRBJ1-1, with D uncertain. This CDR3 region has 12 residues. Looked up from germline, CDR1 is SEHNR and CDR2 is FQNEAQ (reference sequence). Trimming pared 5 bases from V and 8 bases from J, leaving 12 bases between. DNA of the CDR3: TGTGCCAGCAGCCACGGGAGACTCGAAGCTTTCTTT. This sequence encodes CASSHGRLEAFF.

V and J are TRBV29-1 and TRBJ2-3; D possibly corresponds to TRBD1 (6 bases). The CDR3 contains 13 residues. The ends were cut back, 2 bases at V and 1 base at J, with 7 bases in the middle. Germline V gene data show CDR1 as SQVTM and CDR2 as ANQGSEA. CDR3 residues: CSVEQGRTDTQYF. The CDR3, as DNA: TGCAGCGTTGAACAGGGGCGCACAGATACGCAGTATTTT.

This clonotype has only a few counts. The CDR3 DNA follows: TGTGCCAGCAGTGAAGCGCTTGCGGACAGAAATTCACCCCTCCACTTT. Amino acid sequence: CASSEALADRNSPLHF. V usage is TRBV2 and J usage is TRBJ1-6; tentative D call: TRBD1 (6 bases). The CDR3 has 16 residues. Germline loops: CDR1 SNHLY, CDR2 FYNNEI. Trimming shortened V by 0 bases and J by 7 bases, and 13 bases separated the two germline ends.

The CDR3 DNA reads TGTGCCAGCAGCTCCAGGACAGGGGACTTATATGGCTACACCTTC. Protein: CASSSRTGDLYGYTF. The V gene is TRBV7-2, the J gene TRBJ1-2, with 9 bases that match TRBD1. Germline CDR1 and CDR2: SGHTA and FQGNSA. This CDR3 region has 15 residues. Trimming took 4 bases from V and 5 from J; bases not matched to a gene: 8.

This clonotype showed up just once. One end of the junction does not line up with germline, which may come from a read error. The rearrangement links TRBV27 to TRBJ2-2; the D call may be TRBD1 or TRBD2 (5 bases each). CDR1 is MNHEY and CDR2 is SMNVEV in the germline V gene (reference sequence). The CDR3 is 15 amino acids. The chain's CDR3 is CTSSFEGLNTGELFF. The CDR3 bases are TGTACCAGCAGTTTTGAGGGGCTTAACACCGGGGAGCTGTTTTTT.

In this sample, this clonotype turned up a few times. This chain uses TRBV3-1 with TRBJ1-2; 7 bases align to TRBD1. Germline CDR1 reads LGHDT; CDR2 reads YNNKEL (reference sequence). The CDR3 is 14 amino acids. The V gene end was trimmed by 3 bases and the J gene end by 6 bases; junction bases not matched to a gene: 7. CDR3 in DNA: TGTGCCAGCAGCCAGTTGACAGGGTTCGATGGCTACACCTTC. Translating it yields CASSQLTGFDGYTF.

CDR3 in amino acids: CASSSISGVNTGELFF. Written as DNA, the CDR3 is TGTGCCAGCAGCTCCATTTCGGGGGTGAACACCGGGGAGCTGTTTTTT. The chain is built from TRBV7-2 and TRBJ2-2, with TRBD2 as a possible D gene (6 bases). CDR1 is SGHTA, CDR2 FQGNSA, per germline. The germline V and J ends were trimmed by 4 bases and 1 base, with 13 bases remaining between them. This CDR3 contains 16 residues.